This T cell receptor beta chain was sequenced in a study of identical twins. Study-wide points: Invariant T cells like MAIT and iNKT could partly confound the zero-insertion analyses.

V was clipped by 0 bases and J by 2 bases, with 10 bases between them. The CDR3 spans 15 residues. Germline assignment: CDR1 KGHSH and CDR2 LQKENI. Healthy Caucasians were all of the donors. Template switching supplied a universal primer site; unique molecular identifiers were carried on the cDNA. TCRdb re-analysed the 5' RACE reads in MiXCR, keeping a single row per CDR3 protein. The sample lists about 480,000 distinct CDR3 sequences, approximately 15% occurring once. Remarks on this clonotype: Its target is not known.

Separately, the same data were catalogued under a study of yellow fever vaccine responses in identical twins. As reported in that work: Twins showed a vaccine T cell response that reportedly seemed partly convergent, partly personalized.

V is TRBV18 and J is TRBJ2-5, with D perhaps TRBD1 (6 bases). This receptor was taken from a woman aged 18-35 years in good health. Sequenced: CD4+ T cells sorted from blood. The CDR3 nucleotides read TGTGCCAGCTCACCACCGAACAGGGTACAAGAGACCCAGTACTTC. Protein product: CASSPPNRVQETQYF.